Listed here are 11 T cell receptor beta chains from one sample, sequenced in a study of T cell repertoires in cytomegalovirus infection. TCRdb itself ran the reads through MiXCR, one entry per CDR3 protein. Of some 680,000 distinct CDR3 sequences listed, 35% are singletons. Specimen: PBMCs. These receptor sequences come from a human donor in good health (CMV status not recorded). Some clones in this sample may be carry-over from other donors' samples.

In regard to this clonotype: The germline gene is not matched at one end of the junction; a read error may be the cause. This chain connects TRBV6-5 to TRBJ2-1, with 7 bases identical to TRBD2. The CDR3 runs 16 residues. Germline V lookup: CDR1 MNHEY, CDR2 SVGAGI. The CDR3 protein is CASSYSSGEAQDEPFF. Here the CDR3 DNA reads TGTGCCAGCAGTTACTCGAGCGGGGAAGCCCAGGATGAGCCGTTCTTC.

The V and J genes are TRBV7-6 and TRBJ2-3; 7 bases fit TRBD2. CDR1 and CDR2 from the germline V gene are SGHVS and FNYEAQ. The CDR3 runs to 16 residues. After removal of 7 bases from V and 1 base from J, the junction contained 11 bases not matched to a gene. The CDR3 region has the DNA TGTGCCAGCACCCCTGGGAACCTAGCGGGCACAGATACGCAGTATTTT. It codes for CASTPGNLAGTDTQYF.

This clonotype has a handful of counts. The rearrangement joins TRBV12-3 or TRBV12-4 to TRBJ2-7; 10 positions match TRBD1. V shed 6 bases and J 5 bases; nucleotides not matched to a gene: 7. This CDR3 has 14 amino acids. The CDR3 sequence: CASRLGTGANEQYF. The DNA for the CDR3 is TGTGCCAGCAGGCTCGGGACAGGGGCCAACGAGCAGTACTTC.

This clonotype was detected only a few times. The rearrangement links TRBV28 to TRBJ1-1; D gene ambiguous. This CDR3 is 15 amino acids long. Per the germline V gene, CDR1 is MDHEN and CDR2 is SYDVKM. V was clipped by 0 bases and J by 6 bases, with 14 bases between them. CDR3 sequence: CASSLWRVNSAEAFF. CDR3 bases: TGTGCCAGCAGTTTATGGCGGGTCAATAGCGCTGAAGCTTTCTTT.

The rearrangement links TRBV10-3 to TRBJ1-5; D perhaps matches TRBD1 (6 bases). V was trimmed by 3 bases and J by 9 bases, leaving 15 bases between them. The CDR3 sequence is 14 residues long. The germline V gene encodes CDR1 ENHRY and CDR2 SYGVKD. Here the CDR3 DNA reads TGTGCCATCAGTGAAGTTGGGGGCAAAGGGCCCCAGCATTTT. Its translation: CAISEVGGKGPQHF.

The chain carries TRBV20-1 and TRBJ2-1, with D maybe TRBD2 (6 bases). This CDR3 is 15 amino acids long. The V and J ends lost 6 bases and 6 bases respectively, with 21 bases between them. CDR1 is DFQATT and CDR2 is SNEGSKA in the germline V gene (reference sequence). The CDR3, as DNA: TGCAGTGCCCCCCGGGCGGGTAGCGGACCCAATGAGCAGTTCTTC. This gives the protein CSAPRAGSGPNEQFF.

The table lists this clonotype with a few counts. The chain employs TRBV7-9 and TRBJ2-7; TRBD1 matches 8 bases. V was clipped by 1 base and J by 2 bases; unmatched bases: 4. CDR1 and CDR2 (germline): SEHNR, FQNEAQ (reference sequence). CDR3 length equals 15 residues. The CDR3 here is CASSLEEDRAYEQYF. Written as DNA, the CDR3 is TGTGCCAGCAGCTTAGAAGAGGACAGGGCCTACGAGCAGTACTTC.

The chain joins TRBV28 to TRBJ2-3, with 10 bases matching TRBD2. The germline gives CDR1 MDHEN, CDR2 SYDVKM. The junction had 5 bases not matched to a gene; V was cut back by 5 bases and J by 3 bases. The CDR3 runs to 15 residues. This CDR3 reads CASSGWTSGTDTQYF. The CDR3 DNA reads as TGTGCCAGCAGTGGGTGGACTAGCGGAACAGATACGCAGTATTTT.

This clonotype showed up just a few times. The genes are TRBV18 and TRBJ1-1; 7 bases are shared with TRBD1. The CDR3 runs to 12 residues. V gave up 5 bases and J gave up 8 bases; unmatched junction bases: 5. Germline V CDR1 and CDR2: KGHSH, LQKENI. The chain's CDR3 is CASSYRGQEAFF. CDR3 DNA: TGTGCCAGCTCATATAGGGGGCAGGAAGCTTTCTTT.

In DNA form, the CDR3 reads TGTGCCAGCAGTTTGTTGCCGGGACAGGGAATTTACGAGCAGTACTTC. Translated, it gives CASSLLPGQGIYEQYF. V usage is TRBV28 and J usage is TRBJ2-7; 9 bases are a match to TRBD1. There are 16 residues in the CDR3. CDR1 MDHEN and CDR2 SYDVKM come from the germline V gene. V was clipped by 3 bases and J by 4 bases; unmatched bases: 10.

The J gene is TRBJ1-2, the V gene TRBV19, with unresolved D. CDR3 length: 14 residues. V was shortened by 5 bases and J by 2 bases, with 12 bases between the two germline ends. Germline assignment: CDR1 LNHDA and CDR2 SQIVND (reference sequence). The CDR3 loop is CASSSKTANYGYTF. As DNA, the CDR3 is TGTGCCAGTAGTTCAAAAACAGCGAACTATGGCTACACCTTC.